This TCR beta chain was documented in a study of shared T cell receptors in the human thymus. Germline V CDR1 and CDR2: SNHLY, FYNNEI. Trimming took 3 bases from V and 1 from J; bases not matched to a gene: 4. The CDR3 totals 15 residues. Sequenced by immunoSEQ multiplex PCR; TCRdb stores in-frame clones only, minus some. This table has roughly 700,000 clones, roughly 90% appearing once. This clone was found a few times. The same sample was also studied in work on human thymus T cells. Per that paper: Corrective heart surgery yielded the resections from which the thymus tissue came. Apparent skewing of V and J gene usage characterized both thymic and blood repertoires. What related research reported was that thymic repertoires overlapped highly among unrelated individuals.

This sequence originates from a boy under two years old with a congenital heart defect. This chain connects TRBV2 to TRBJ2-7, with 9 bases fitting TRBD2. The material sequenced was thymocytes. DNA of the CDR3: TGTGCCAGCAGTGATCGGGCGGGAGGGTCCTACGAGCAGTACTTC. Protein product: CASSDRAGGSYEQYF. Complete variable domain (other parts from reference TRBV2 and TRBJ2-7): EPEVTQTPSHQVTQMGQEVILRCVPISNHLYFYWYRQILGQKVEFLVSFYNNEISEKSEIFDDQFSVERPDGSNFTLKIRSTKLEDSAMYFCASSDRAGGSYEQYFGPGTRLTVT.